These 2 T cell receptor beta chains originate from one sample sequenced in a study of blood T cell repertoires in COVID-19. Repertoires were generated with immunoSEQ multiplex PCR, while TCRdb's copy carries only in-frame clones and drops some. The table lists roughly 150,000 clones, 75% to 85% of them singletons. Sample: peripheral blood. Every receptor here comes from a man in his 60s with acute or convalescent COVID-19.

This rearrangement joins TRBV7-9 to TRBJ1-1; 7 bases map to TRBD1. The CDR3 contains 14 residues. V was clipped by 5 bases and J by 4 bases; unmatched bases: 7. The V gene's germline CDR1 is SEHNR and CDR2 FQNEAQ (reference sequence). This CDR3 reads CASSPRQGGTEAFF. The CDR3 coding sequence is TGTGCCAGCAGCCCCCGACAGGGAGGCACTGAAGCTTTCTTT.

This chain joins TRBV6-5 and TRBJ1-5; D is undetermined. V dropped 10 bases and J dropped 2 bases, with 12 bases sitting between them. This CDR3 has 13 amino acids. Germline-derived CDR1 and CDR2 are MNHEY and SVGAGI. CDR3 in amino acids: CATLTLGNQPQHF. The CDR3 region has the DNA TGTGCCACTCTGACACTTGGCAATCAGCCCCAGCATTTT.